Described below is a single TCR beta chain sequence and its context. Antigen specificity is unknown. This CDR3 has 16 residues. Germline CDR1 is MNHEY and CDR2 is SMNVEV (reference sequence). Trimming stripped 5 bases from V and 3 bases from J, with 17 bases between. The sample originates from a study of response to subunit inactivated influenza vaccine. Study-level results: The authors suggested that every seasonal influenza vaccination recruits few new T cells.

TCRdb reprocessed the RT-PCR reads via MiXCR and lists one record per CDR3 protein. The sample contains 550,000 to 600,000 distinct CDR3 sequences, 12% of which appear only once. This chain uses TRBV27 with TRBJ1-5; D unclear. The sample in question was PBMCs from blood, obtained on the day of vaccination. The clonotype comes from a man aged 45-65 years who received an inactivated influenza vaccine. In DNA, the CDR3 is TGTGCCAGCAGTCCCACCCTCGGGCGGGCCAATCAGCCCCAGCATTTT. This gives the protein CASSPTLGRANQPQHF.